This T cell receptor beta chain was sequenced in a study of blood T cell repertoires in COVID-19. Trimming cost V 4 bases and J 0 bases; bases outside gene matches: 8. The CDR3 runs 17 residues. Germline CDR1 is LGHNA and CDR2 is YSLEER. A few counts support this clone. The method was immunoSEQ multiplex PCR; TCRdb's version includes in-frame clones alone and lacks a portion of them. Of around 140,000 clones detected, under 90% appear once; the ten largest clones hold roughly 8.2%. This chain connects TRBV4-3 to TRBJ1-2; TRBD1 aligns across 10 bases. This sequence was found in a human donor in a cohort sampled during active COVID-19. Sequenced material: peripheral blood. Written as DNA, the CDR3 is TGCGCCAGCAGCCGGGGGACAGGGGAGAGGGCTAACTATGGCTACACCTTC. This gives the protein CASSRGTGERANYGYTF.